This T cell receptor beta chain was sequenced during a study of technical replicates of blood from a few donors. Profiled with immunoSEQ multiplex PCR; TCRdb holds only in-frame clones, not every one. This sample has 70,000 to 85,000 clones, with 95% to 98% found just once. The CDR3 runs 14 residues. V lost 3 bases to trimming and J lost 5 bases, with 13 bases between them. Germline CDR1 is LNHDA and CDR2 is SQIVND (reference sequence). Sequencing used T cells isolated from PBMCs. V gene TRBV19 combines with J gene TRBJ2-5; weak D call: TRBD2 (6 bases). The sequence came from a human donor in good health. The CDR3 loop reads CASSILSGRETQYF. CDR3 coding DNA: TGTGCCAGTAGTATTCTTAGCGGTCGGGAGACCCAGTACTTC.